Listed below are T cell receptor beta chains from one sample, sequenced in a study of shared clonotypes between healthy human individuals. Repertoires were generated with immunoSEQ multiplex PCR, while TCRdb's copy carries only in-frame clones and drops some. The sample yields roughly 2.5 million clones, just over 90% seen once. Sample: naive CD4+ T cells sorted from blood. All receptors derive from a man younger than 30 in good health. CDR3s include the opening cysteine and the closing phenylalanine or tryptophan. The order of the fields is J gene, CDR3 length, V gene, clone size, D gene, CDR3 protein, CDR3 DNA. D genes are given only for firm matches. Size is omitted from some rows. Given values are once, few, many or a class for expanded clones.

J gene: TRBJ1-2; CDR3 length: 13; V gene: TRBV19; clone size: -; D gene: TRBD1; CDR3 protein: CASSTQQGYGYTF; CDR3 DNA: TGTGCCAGTAGTACCCAACAGGGGTATGGCTACACCTTC
J gene: TRBJ1-1; CDR3 length: 13; V gene: TRBV7-7; clone size: few; D gene: -; CDR3 protein: CASSLDSNTEAFF; CDR3 DNA: TGTGCTAGCAGCTTAGACTCGAACACTGAAGCTTTCTTT
J gene: TRBJ2-3; CDR3 length: 15; V gene: TRBV4-3; clone size: -; D gene: -; CDR3 protein: CASSPRWQATDTQYF; CDR3 DNA: TGCGCCAGCAGCCCAAGATGGCAAGCAACAGATACGCAGTATTTT
J gene: TRBJ2-7; CDR3 length: 14; V gene: TRBV5-6; clone size: -; D gene: TRBD1; CDR3 protein: CASRSWDRSGEQYF; CDR3 DNA: TGTGCCAGCAGGTCGTGGGACAGGTCGGGCGAGCAGTACTTC
J gene: TRBJ2-1; CDR3 length: 16; V gene: TRBV2; clone size: -; D gene: TRBD2; CDR3 protein: CASSPSGRQSYNEQFF; CDR3 DNA: TGTGCCAGCAGTCCTAGCGGGAGGCAGTCCTACAATGAGCAGTTCTTC
J gene: TRBJ2-7; CDR3 length: 16; V gene: TRBV19; clone size: once; D gene: TRBD1; CDR3 protein: CASSITAGQGPYEQYF; CDR3 DNA: TGTGCCAGTAGTATAACTGCTGGACAGGGACCCTACGAGCAGTACTTC
J gene: TRBJ2-7; CDR3 length: 14; V gene: TRBV15; clone size: -; D gene: TRBD1; CDR3 protein: CATSSRDRVYEQYF; CDR3 DNA: TGTGCCACCAGTAGCCGGGACAGGGTCTACGAGCAGTACTTC
J gene: TRBJ1-2; CDR3 length: 13; V gene: TRBV14; clone size: few; D gene: -; CDR3 protein: CASSQSQNYGYTF; CDR3 DNA: TGTGCCAGCAGCCAGAGCCAGAACTATGGCTACACCTTC
J gene: TRBJ1-2; CDR3 length: 15; V gene: TRBV6-5; clone size: -; D gene: -; CDR3 protein: CASLPGQLGNYGYTF; CDR3 DNA: TGTGCCAGCCTGCCCGGACAATTAGGCAACTATGGCTACACCTTC
J gene: TRBJ2-2; CDR3 length: 15; V gene: TRBV6-1; clone size: -; D gene: -; CDR3 protein: CASSESRVSTGELFF; CDR3 DNA: TGTGCCAGCAGTGAGAGCCGCGTTAGCACCGGGGAGCTGTTTTTT
J gene: TRBJ1-2; CDR3 length: 14; V gene: TRBV29-1; clone size: -; D gene: -; CDR3 protein: CSVDLTGEIDGYTF; CDR3 DNA: TGCAGCGTTGACCTGACAGGCGAGATAGATGGCTACACCTTC
J gene: TRBJ2-1; CDR3 length: 15; V gene: TRBV5-6; clone size: -; D gene: -; CDR3 protein: CASSLYGSSSGEQFF; CDR3 DNA: TGTGCCAGCAGCTTGTACGGGAGTAGTTCTGGTGAGCAGTTCTTC
J gene: TRBJ1-5; CDR3 length: 15; V gene: TRBV5-1; clone size: once; D gene: -; CDR3 protein: CASSPIGFGTQPQHF; CDR3 DNA: TGCGCCAGCAGCCCAATTGGTTTCGGGACTCAGCCCCAGCATTTT
J gene: TRBJ2-5; CDR3 length: 13; V gene: TRBV7-3; clone size: -; D gene: -; CDR3 protein: CASSLARGETQYF; CDR3 DNA: TGTGCCAGCAGCCTTGCCAGGGGAGAGACCCAGTACTTC
J gene: TRBJ2-2; CDR3 length: 16; V gene: TRBV9; clone size: -; D gene: TRBD1; CDR3 protein: CASSVRQGKDSGELFF; CDR3 DNA: TGTGCCAGCAGCGTGAGACAGGGGAAGGACTCCGGGGAGCTGTTTTTT
J gene: TRBJ1-3; CDR3 length: 14; V gene: TRBV6-1; clone size: few; D gene: -; CDR3 protein: CASSEQSSGNTIYF; CDR3 DNA: TGTGCCAGCAGTGAACAGAGCTCTGGAAACACCATATATTTT
J gene: TRBJ2-4; CDR3 length: 14; V gene: TRBV6-5; clone size: -; D gene: TRBD2; CDR3 protein: CASSARAGVDIQYF; CDR3 DNA: TGTGCCAGCAGCGCACGAGCGGGAGTTGACATTCAGTACTTC
J gene: TRBJ2-5; CDR3 length: 11; V gene: TRBV5-6; clone size: once; D gene: -; CDR3 protein: CASSSAETQYF; CDR3 DNA: TGTGCCAGCAGTTCGGCGGAGACCCAGTACTTC